This T cell receptor (beta chain) was captured by sequencing in a study of T cells after yellow fever vaccination (dated by TCRdb to between 2019 and 2020). Broadly, across the study: The SMART-Seq v4 Ultra Low Input RNA kit was used to prepare libraries from fractions with low cell numbers. To track T-cell clones before and after primary and booster YFV17D yellow fever vaccination, bulk TCR alpha and beta repertoires were sequenced longitudinally. Two healthy male donors, one aged 18 to 29 and one aged 30 to 40 years, were included in the cohort. Blood was collected at multiple timepoints before and after primary and secondary immunization, and bulk PBMC replicates and cell subsets were isolated. What the research found in general, with its limitations: A small fraction of clonotypes showed up in both the CD4 and CD8 compartments, probably as a result of convergent recombination. FACS-sorted repertoires could contain abundant contaminating clonotypes from the bulk population, so computational filtering was required. Most clones expanded after primary vaccination (around 96% of CD4 and about 85% of CD8) were re-detected after the booster, suggesting that broad memory maintenance occurred. Compared with the primary T-cell response, the secondary T-cell response was weaker but faster, peaking on day 5 rather than day 15. Because only a couple of donors were included in the study, the extent to which the findings can be generalized is limited.

This clonotype has only a few counts. Its antigen remains undetermined. It has no much larger one-base neighbor in the sample; base qualities were not kept. Reads for this sample came from an Illumina NovaSeq 6000. Synthesis of TCR cDNA relied on 5'RACE template switching, a step that introduced a universal primer site along with unique molecular identifiers. Priming for cDNA synthesis came from both the TCR alpha and TCR beta constant segments. Library amplification involved two PCR steps, and the second step added sample barcodes and sequencing adapters. Sequencing of the libraries was done on either Illumina HiSeq 2500 (2x100 bp) or NovaSeq (2x150 bp). Per the original workflow: MIGEC was used to demultiplex reads and collapse the reads into UMI consensus sequences, and MiXCR was used for V(D)J alignment. Using edgeR on replicate PBMC samples, clonotypes were called vaccine-responding if FDR was below 0.01 and the log2 fold change was above 5 up to day 15. CD4 or CD8 identity was assigned to each bulk clonotype according to whether the clonotype was present at higher abundance in the sequenced CD4 repertoire or the sequenced CD8 repertoire. TCRdb reprocessing: public reads trimmed at Q25 with fastp, clones called with MiXCR, in-frame beta chains kept. Rows are unified per CDR3 protein, each entry keeping the most common DNA and genes. The V and J calls, along with clone size, are taken from TCRdb and not from the paper's own processing. The table for this sample lists 250,000 to 400,000 distinct CDR3 sequences; roughly 4.3% of them were counted only once. Together, the top ten hold approximately 20% of the sample.

The germline V gene gives CDR1 as SGHTA and CDR2 as FQGNSA. From cysteine to phenylalanine, the CDR3 is 16 amino acids long. Just CDR3 DNA is preserved here, 48 bases in frame from base 1. Germline trimming: 2 bases from V, 5 bases from J; junction bases outside gene matches: 6. This specimen's treatment or condition label, interpreted: live attenuated yellow fever vaccine strain. At every blood-draw timepoint, two biological replicates of bulk PBMCs were collected. PBMCs were isolated from peripheral blood using a standard Ficoll-Paque protocol. TriZol was used to extract RNA from bulk PBMCs, from CD4 and CD8 fractions, and from dextramer-positive and dextramer-negative fractions.

This receptor was obtained from a young man who received the YFV17D yellow fever vaccine. Recombination connected TRBV7-2 to TRBJ2-1; TRBD2 matches 10 bases in the middle. Sequencing was performed on PBMCs, taken 15 days after the yellow fever booster vaccination. The CDR3 region has the sequence CASSLMRTSGNNEQFF. The nucleotides read TGTGCCAGCAGCTTAATGAGGACTAGCGGTAACAATGAGCAGTTCTTC. The CDR3, completed at both ends by the reference TRBV7-2 and TRBJ2-1 genes, gives the full variable domain GAGVSQSPSNKVTEKGKDVELRCDPISGHTALYWYRQSLGQGLEFLIYFQGNSAPDKSGLPSDRFSAERTGGSVSTLTIQRTQQEDSAVYLCASSLMRTSGNNEQFFGPGTRLTVL.